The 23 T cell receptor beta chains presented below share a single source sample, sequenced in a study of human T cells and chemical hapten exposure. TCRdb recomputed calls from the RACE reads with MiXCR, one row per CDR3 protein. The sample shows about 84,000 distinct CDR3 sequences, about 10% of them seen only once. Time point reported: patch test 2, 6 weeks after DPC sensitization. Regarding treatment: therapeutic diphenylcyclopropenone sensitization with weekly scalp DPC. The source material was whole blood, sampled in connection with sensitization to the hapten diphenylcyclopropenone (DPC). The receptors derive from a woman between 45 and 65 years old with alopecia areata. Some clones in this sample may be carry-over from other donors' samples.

CDR3 bases: TGTGCCAGCAGTTACGACAGACGGTCGGACACTGAAGCTTTCTTT. Its translation is CASSYDRRSDTEAFF. V usage is TRBV6-5 and J usage is TRBJ1-1, with TRBD1 as a possible D gene (5 bases). Germline loops: CDR1 MNHEY, CDR2 SVGAGI. Trimming shortened V by 2 bases and J by 3 bases, and 13 bases separated the two germline ends. The CDR3 has 15 residues.

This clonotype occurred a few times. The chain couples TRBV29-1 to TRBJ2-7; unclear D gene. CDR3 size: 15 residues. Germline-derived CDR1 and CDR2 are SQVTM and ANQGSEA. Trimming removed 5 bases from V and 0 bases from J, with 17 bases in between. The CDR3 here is CSVRAESLSSYEQYF. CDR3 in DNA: TGCAGCGTTCGGGCCGAGAGCCTGAGCTCCTACGAGCAGTACTTC.

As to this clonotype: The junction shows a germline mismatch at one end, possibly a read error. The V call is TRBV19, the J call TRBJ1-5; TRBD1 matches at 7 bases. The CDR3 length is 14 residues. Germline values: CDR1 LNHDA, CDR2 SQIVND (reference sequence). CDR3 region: CASSMGQRNRPQHF. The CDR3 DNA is TGTGCCAGTAGTATGGGACAGCGCAATCGGCCCCAGCATTTT.

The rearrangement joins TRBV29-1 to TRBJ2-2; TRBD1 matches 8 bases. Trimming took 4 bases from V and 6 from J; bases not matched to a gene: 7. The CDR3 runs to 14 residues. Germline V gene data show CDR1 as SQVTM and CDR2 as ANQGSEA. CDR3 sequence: CSVADRVFPGELFF. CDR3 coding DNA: TGCAGCGTTGCGGACAGGGTTTTTCCCGGGGAGCTGTTTTTT.

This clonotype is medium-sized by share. The CDR3 reads CSARVAGGTDEKLFF. CDR3 nucleotides: TGCAGTGCTAGAGTAGCGGGTGGAACGGATGAAAAACTGTTTTTT. The V and J genes are TRBV20-1 and TRBJ1-4, with unresolved D. Trimming cost V 1 base and J 6 bases, with 15 bases left between them. Germline assignment: CDR1 DFQATT and CDR2 SNEGSKA (reference sequence). The CDR3 spans 15 residues.

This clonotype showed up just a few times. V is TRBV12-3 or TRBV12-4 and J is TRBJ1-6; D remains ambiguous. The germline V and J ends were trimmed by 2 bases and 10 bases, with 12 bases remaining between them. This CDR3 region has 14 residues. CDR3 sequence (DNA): TGTGCCAGCAGTTTAACGGGTATAGGGTCACCCCTCCACTTT. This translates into CASSLTGIGSPLHF.

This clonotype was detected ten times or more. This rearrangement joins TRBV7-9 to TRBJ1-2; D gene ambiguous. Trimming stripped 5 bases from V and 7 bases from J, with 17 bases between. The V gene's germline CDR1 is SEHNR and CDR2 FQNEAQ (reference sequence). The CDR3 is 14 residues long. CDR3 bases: TGTGCCAGCAGCCCCCTAGGTCCTGCCCTTGGCTACACCTTC. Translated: CASSPLGPALGYTF. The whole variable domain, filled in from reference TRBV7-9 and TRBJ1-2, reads DTGVSQNPRHKITKRGQNVTFRCDPISEHNRLYWYRQTLGQGPEFLTYFQNEAQLEKSRLLSDRFSAERPKGSFSTLEIQRTEQGDSAMYLCASSPLGPALGYTFGSGTRLTVV.

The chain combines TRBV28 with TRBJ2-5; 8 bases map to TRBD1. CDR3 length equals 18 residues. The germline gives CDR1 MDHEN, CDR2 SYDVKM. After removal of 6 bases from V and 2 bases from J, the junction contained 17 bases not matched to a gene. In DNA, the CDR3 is TGTGCCAGCAGCATCACGCAAAAAGACAGGGGTTGGCAAGAGACCCAGTACTTC. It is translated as CASSITQKDRGWQETQYF.

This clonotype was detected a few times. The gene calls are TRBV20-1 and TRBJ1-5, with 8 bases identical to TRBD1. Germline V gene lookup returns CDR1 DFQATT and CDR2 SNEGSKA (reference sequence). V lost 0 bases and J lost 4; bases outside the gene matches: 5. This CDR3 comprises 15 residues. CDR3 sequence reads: CSAREWTGFNQPQHF. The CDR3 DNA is TGCAGTGCTAGAGAATGGACAGGGTTTAATCAGCCCCAGCATTTT.

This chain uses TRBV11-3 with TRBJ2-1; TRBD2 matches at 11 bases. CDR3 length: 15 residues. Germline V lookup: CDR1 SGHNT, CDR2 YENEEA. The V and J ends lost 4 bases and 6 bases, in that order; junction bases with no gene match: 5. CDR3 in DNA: TGTGCCAGCAGCTGGTCCGGGACTAGCGGCAATGAGCAGTTCTTC. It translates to CASSWSGTSGNEQFF. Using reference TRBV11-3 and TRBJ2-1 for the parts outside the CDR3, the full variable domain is EAGVVQSPRYKIIEKKQPVAFWCNPISGHNTLYWYLQNLGQGPELLIRYENEEAVDDSQLPKDRFSAERLKGVDSTLKIQPAELGDSAVYLCASSWSGTSGNEQFFGPGTRLTVL.

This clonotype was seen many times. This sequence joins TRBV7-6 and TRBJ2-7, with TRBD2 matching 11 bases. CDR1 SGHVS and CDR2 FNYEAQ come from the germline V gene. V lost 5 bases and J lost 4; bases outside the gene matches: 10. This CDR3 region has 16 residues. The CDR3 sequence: CASSARLAGSGYEQYF. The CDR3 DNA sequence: TGTGCCAGCAGCGCAAGACTAGCGGGGTCTGGGTACGAGCAGTACTTC.

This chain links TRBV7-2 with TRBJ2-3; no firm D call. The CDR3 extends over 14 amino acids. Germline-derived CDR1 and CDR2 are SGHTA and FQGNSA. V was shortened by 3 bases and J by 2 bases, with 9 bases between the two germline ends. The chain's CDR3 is CASSFERITDTQYF. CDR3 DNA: TGTGCCAGCAGCTTTGAGAGAATCACAGATACGCAGTATTTT.

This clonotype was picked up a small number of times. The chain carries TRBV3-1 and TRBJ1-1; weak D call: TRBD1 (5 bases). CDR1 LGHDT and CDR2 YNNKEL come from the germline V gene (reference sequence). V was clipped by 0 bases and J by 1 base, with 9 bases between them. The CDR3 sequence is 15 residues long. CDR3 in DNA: TGTGCCAGCAGCCAAGAATTTGGACAGAACACTGAAGCTTTCTTT. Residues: CASSQEFGQNTEAFF.

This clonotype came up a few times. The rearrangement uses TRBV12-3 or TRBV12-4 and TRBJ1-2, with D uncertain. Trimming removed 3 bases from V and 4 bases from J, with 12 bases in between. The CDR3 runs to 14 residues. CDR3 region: CASSFGVSGYGYTF. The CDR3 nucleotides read TGTGCCAGCAGTTTCGGGGTCTCGGGCTATGGCTACACCTTC.

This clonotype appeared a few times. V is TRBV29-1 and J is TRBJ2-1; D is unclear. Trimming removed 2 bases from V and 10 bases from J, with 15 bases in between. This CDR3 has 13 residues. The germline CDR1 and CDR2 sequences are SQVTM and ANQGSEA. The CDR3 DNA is TGCAGCGTTGAACCGGCAATTTCTAAGGAGCAGTTCTTC. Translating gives CSVEPAISKEQFF.

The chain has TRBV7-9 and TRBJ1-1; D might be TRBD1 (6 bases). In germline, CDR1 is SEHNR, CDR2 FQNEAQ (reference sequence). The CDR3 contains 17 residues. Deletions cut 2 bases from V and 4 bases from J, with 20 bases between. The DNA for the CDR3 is TGTGCCAGCAGCTTACGTGCTTCAGGGGTAACAGGCACTGAAGCTTTCTTT. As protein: CASSLRASGVTGTEAFF.

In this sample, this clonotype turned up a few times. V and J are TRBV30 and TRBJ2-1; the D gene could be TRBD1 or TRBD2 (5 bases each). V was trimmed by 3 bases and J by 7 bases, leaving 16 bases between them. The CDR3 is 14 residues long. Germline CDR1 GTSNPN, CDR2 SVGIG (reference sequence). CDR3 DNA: TGTGCCTGGAGCGATTGGTTGGGGGTAAATGAGCAGTTCTTC. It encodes CAWSDWLGVNEQFF.

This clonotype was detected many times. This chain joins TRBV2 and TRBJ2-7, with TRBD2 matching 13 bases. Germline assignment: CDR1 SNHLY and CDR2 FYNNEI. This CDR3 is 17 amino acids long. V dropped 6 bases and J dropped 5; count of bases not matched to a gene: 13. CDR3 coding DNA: TGTGCCAGCAGCAAAGAAGAAACCGGGACTAGCGGGAACGAGCAGTACTTC. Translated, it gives CASSKEETGTSGNEQYF.

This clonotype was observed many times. The CDR3 sequence is CSVGRGRTEKLFF. The CDR3 coding sequence is TGCAGCGTTGGTCGGGGGCGTACTGAAAAACTGTTTTTT. The chain recombines TRBV29-1 with TRBJ1-4; D perhaps matches TRBD1 (6 bases). V lost 4 bases to trimming and J lost 7 bases, with 13 bases between them. CDR1 SQVTM and CDR2 ANQGSEA come from the germline V gene. The CDR3 contains 13 residues.

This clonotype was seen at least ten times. This CDR3 is CASSYFPQGRSPEAFF. The CDR3 DNA is TGTGCCAGCAGTTACTTTCCCCAGGGGCGGTCTCCTGAAGCTTTCTTT. This chain links TRBV6-2 or TRBV6-3 with TRBJ1-1, with D maybe TRBD1 (6 bases). The CDR3 is made up of 16 amino acids. CDR1 MNHEY and CDR2 SVGEGT come from the germline V gene. V lost 1 base to trimming and J lost 6 bases, with 18 bases between them.

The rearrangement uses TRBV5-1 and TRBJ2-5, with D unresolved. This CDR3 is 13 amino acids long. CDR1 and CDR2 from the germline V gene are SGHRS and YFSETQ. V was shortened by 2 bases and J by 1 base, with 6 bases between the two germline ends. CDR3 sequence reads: CASSFSFQETQYF. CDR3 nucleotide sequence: TGCGCCAGCAGCTTCAGCTTCCAAGAGACCCAGTACTTC. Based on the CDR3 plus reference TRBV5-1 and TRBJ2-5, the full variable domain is KAGVTQTPRYLIKTRGQQVTLSCSPISGHRSVSWYQQTPGQGLQFLFEYFSETQRNKGNFPGRFSGRQFSNSRSEMNVSTLELGDSALYLCASSFSFQETQYFGPGTRLLVL.

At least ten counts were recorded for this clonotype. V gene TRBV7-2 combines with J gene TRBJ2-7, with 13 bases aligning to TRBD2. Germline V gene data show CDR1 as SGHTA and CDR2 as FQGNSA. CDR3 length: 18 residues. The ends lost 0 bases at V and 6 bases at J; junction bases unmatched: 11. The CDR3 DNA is TGTGCCAGCAGCTTAGCTGCAGGACTAGCGGGAGCGGGTGGCGAGCAGTACTTC. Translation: CASSLAAGLAGAGGEQYF.

CDR3: CASSRPDRGTEAFF. The CDR3 nucleotides are TGTGCCAGCAGTCGTCCAGACAGGGGTACTGAAGCTTTCTTT. The chain couples TRBV27 to TRBJ1-1; 8 bases agree with TRBD1. Germline CDR1 is MNHEY and CDR2 is SMNVEV (reference sequence). Trimming removed 5 bases from V and 5 bases from J; junction bases left unmatched: 7. The CDR3 is 14 amino acids.